This T cell receptor beta chain appears in the sequencing data of a study of T cell responses to AZD1222 COVID-19 vaccine (dated by TCRdb to the early 2020s). A note on the overall study: AZD1222 recipients given second doses at about 4 weeks or at about 12 weeks were pooled, since spike-specific TCR depth and breadth were not found to differ between the two schedules. Trial participants were enrolled by age into 18-55, 56-69 and 70-plus year subgroups, with roughly 150, 30 and 60 TCR-sequenced participants respectively. A total of just over 230 trial participants underwent TCR sequencing, of whom 207 had received two doses of AZD1222 and around 26 had received two doses of the MenACWY control vaccine.

The CDR3 regions of human TCRbeta chains were subjected to immunosequencing. Per the authors' processing: Repertoire TCRs were checked for matches against a reference library of SARS-CoV-2-specific TCRs that had been generated using the MIRA antigen-specificity platform. Breadth was defined as the fraction of unique TCRs that were SARS-CoV-2-associated. Depth was defined as the fraction of total T cells that were SARS-CoV-2-associated. Using the MIRA data, each spike-specific TCR was assigned both to the spike region to which the TCR was reactive and to a CD4 or CD8 class. Log10-transformed breadth and depth values were compared by one-way ANOVA with Sidak's multiple comparisons tests. TCRdb mirrors the immuneACCESS table, restricted to in-frame sequences. Some clones are absent from its copies; in checked studies, under half trace to an unresolved V gene, and the reason for the others is unknown. The V and J calls and clone size were taken over from that table, and D and trimming were inferred from the DNA. This sample is represented by some 130,000 clones; over 75% of them were singletons. Clones ranked in the top ten supply under 9.5% of the sample.

Reading the label with the study, this specimen's time point is: baseline before first vaccination. Vaccinee samples were obtained from the UK trials COV001 and COV002, which included a single-blind randomized controlled phase 2/3 trial of AZD1222 (ChAdOx1 nCoV-19) in healthy adults. For TCRbeta chain sequencing, PBMC samples from trial participants were taken at day 0 and at day 28 after the second dose. Summary of the overall study and its limitations: Because no day 14 peak-response samples were available, the repertoires could be characterized only after the peak T cell response. Vaccine-associated CD4 TCRs spanned the whole spike protein, with dominant responses in regions 160-218 and 743-854. The 56-69-year group was small, and its depth increase did not reach significance, likely because of low power. Most participants were white British and females outnumbered males, and the authors suggested that clonal diversity may have been underestimated. After two AZD1222 doses, spike-specific TCR breadth and depth were significantly higher than at day 0 and than in MenACWY recipients. Reportedly, close to half of the unique spike-specific TCRs recognized epitopes lying outside the regions that are mutated in the B.1.351 and B.1.1.7 variants. Conclusions about previously exposed vaccinees are limited, since just a handful of AZD1222 recipients were seropositive for SARS-CoV-2 at baseline.

Including the terminal cysteine and phenylalanine, the CDR3 comprises 15 residues. Only the CDR3 region is kept as DNA, spanning 45 bases read in frame from base 1. Compared with germline, V lacks 1 base and J lacks 5 bases; bases without a gene match: 9. Taken from the germline V gene (reference sequence), the CDR1 and CDR2 loops are GTSNPN and SVGIG. Concerning this clone: Its antigen is not yet known. Qualities for individual bases were not recorded, and no much larger clone is one base off.

This TCR derives from an adult in good health. Sample: peripheral blood, taken on day 0 of AZD1222 vaccination. Recombination linked TRBV30 to TRBJ2-5, with TRBD1 identical over 8 junction bases. Here is the DNA: TGTGCCTGGAGTGAAGGGGACAGGTGGAGCGAGACCCAGTACTTC. Its amino acids are CAWSEGDRWSETQYF.